This T cell receptor (beta chain) appears in the sequencing data of a study of control samples from healthy donors and cancer patients. The method was immunoSEQ multiplex PCR; TCRdb's version includes in-frame clones alone and lacks a portion of them. The sample records 150,000 to 200,000 clones, around nine tenths being singletons. This CDR3 is 15 amino acids long. Trimming cost V 5 bases and J 4 bases; bases outside gene matches: 5. Germline lookup yields CDR1 MNHEY and CDR2 SVGEGT. The TCR sequence derives from a man aged 25 to 45 in good health. Source material: blood. The chain joins TRBV6-2 or TRBV6-3 to TRBJ2-2; 9 nucleotides match TRBD1. The CDR3 nucleotides read TGTGCCAGCAGTCAGACAGGGGGTATCACCGGGGAGCTGTTTTTT. This gives the protein CASSQTGGITGELFF.